This T cell receptor (beta chain) was sequenced in a study of blood T cell repertoires in COVID-19. In germline, CDR1 is MNHEY, CDR2 SVGEGT. After removal of 4 bases from V and 7 bases from J, the junction contained 9 bases not matched to a gene. The CDR3 covers 16 residues. Profiled with immunoSEQ multiplex PCR; TCRdb holds only in-frame clones, not every one. The sample has approximately 270,000 clones; more than 80% are singletons. The sequence was obtained from a woman younger than 45 with acute COVID-19. The chain employs TRBV6-2 or TRBV6-3 and TRBJ2-1, with 11 bases that match TRBD2. The sequencing input was PBMCs or T cells enriched from blood (not recorded which). The DNA of the CDR3 is TGTGCCAGCAGTTCTTCAACTAGCGGGAGTGGGAATGAGCAGTTCTTC. Translated: CASSSSTSGSGNEQFF.